This passage covers 8 T cell receptor beta chains from one sample sequenced in a study of siplizumab effects on memory and regulatory T cells. The repertoire was sequenced with immunoSEQ multiplex PCR; TCRdb's copy has only in-frame clones and lacks some. Here the sample spans approximately 100,000 clones, 92% being singletons. The sequenced material came from Tregs sorted from blood. The source is a human donor in good health.

J is TRBJ1-1 and V is TRBV7-9; D unresolved. CDR3 length equals 14 residues. The ends were cut back, 7 bases at V and 1 base at J, with 13 bases in the middle. Germline-derived CDR1 and CDR2 are SEHNR and FQNEAQ (reference sequence). CDR3 amino acids: CASNSIRTNTEAFF. The CDR3 DNA follows: TGTGCCAGCAACTCCATAAGAACGAACACTGAAGCTTTCTTT.

The chain is built from TRBV20-1 and TRBJ2-7; no definite D call. CDR3 length: 11 residues. Trimming cost V 6 bases and J 6 bases, with 12 bases left between them. CDR1 and CDR2 (germline): DFQATT, SNEGSKA (reference sequence). The CDR3 sequence: CSAESAVEQYF. The CDR3 DNA reads as TGCAGTGCCGAATCCGCCGTCGAGCAGTACTTC.

This chain joins TRBV11-2 and TRBJ2-7; 9 nucleotides line up with TRBD2. The ends lost 2 bases at V and 2 bases at J; junction bases unmatched: 1. The CDR3 totals 14 residues. CDR1 is SGHAT, CDR2 FQNNGV, per germline. CDR3 bases: TGTGCCAGCAGCTTATTAGCGGGGGCCTACGAGCAGTACTTC. Translating it yields CASSLLAGAYEQYF.

V is TRBV30 and J is TRBJ2-3; D might be TRBD1 or TRBD2, each matching 6 bases. Germline V gene data show CDR1 as GTSNPN and CDR2 as SVGIG (reference sequence). Trimming cost V 1 base and J 7 bases, with 12 bases left between them. The CDR3 extends over 13 amino acids. CDR3 in amino acids: CAWSGGAGYTQYF. CDR3 in DNA: TGTGCCTGGAGTGGGGGGGCAGGGTATACGCAGTATTTT.

The chain joins TRBV10-3 to TRBJ2-7; D is undetermined. V dropped 3 bases and J dropped 4 bases, with 7 bases sitting between them. This CDR3 is 12 amino acids long. Germline assignment: CDR1 ENHRY and CDR2 SYGVKD. Written as DNA, the CDR3 is TGTGCCATCAGTGATATGGGATACGAGCAGTACTTC. Translating it yields CAISDMGYEQYF.

The CDR3 nucleotides are TGTGCCAGCAGTTTATCCCCCGGTCGGGGAGGCAATCAGCCCCAGCATTTT. It encodes CASSLSPGRGGNQPQHF. The chain is built from TRBV27 and TRBJ1-5; no clear D. Germline loops: CDR1 MNHEY, CDR2 SMNVEV (reference sequence). CDR3 length: 17 amino acids. Trimming removed 0 bases at V and 2 bases at J, with 14 bases between.

The gene calls are TRBV5-4 and TRBJ1-5; TRBD1 is a possible D gene (6 bases). Trimming left V 4 bases short and J 7 bases short, with 15 bases between. The CDR3 contains 14 residues. Germline V gene lookup returns CDR1 SGHNT and CDR2 YYREEE (reference sequence). The CDR3 reads CASSPGGGVQPQHF. Written as DNA, the CDR3 is TGTGCCAGCAGCCCTGGAGGGGGAGTGCAGCCCCAGCATTTT.

About this clone: The sample holds other DNA sequences that translate to the same CDR3. This CDR3 reads CASSLQETQYF. The DNA of the CDR3 is TGCGCCAGCAGCTTACAAGAGACCCAGTACTTC. The rearrangement links TRBV5-1 to TRBJ2-5; D gene ambiguous. Trimming cost V 2 bases and J 2 bases, with 1 base left between them. The germline V gene has CDR1 SGHRS and CDR2 YFSETQ. This CDR3 spans 11 amino acids.